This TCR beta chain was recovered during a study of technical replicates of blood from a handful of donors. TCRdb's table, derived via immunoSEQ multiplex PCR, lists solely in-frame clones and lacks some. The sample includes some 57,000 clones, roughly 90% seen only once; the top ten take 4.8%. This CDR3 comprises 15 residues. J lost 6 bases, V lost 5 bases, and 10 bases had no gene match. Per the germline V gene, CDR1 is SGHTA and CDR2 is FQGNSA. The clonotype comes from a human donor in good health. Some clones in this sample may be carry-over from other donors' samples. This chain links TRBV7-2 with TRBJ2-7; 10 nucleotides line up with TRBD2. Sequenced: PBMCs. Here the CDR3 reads CASSHTSGVLPEQYF. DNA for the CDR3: TGTGCCAGCAGCCACACTAGCGGGGTTCTTCCCGAGCAGTACTTC.